One sample yielded the 11 T cell receptor beta chains listed below, sequenced in a study of blood T cells in healthy people across ages. The second PCR ran roughly 6 to 12 cycles with a sample-barcoded 5' primer and J-beta primers. TCRdb reprocessed the 5' RACE reads via MiXCR and lists one record per CDR3 protein. The data contain around 750,000 distinct CDR3 sequences, about 53% of them singletons. Sequenced material: blood. The receptors here all came from an elderly man in good health.

This clonotype was detected only a few times. The rearrangement uses TRBV13 and TRBJ2-5; 13 bases match TRBD2. The CDR3 runs 16 residues. Germline V gives CDR1 PRHDT, CDR2 FYEKMQ (reference sequence). V shed 5 bases, J shed 4 bases, and the junction held 7 bases outside the gene matches. Here the CDR3 reads CASSTRLAGGGETQYF. CDR3 coding DNA: TGTGCCAGCAGCACCCGACTAGCGGGAGGCGGAGAGACCCAGTACTTC.

This clonotype was recorded a few times. This chain links TRBV2 with TRBJ2-5; D could derive from TRBD1 or TRBD2 (5 bases each). The CDR3 loop spans 13 amino acids. V gave up 8 bases and J gave up 5 bases, with 15 bases separating them. Germline V gene lookup returns CDR1 SNHLY and CDR2 FYNNEI. CDR3 residues: CASVTRGGETQYF. CDR3 sequence (DNA): TGTGCCAGCGTGACGAGGGGCGGGGAGACCCAGTACTTC.

CDR3 residues: CASSPSGARPREQFF. The CDR3 DNA sequence: TGTGCCAGCAGCCCTAGCGGGGCCCGCCCCCGTGAGCAGTTCTTC. The chain employs TRBV6-2 or TRBV6-3 and TRBJ2-1; 9 nucleotides align to TRBD2. This CDR3 is built from 15 residues. Germline CDR1 MNHEY, CDR2 SVGEGT. The junction had 12 bases not matched to a gene; V was cut back by 6 bases and J by 9 bases.

The chain uses TRBV5-1 and TRBJ2-6, with no clear D. There are 15 residues in the CDR3. Trimming cost V 3 bases and J 4 bases, with 11 bases left between them. CDR1 is SGHRS, CDR2 YFSETQ, per germline. The CDR3 bases are TGCGCCAGCAGCTGGGGAACGCAGGGGGCCAACGTCCTGACTTTC. Translation: CASSWGTQGANVLTF.

There are a few counts of this clonotype. The V gene is TRBV7-3, the J gene TRBJ2-7; TRBD2 is a possible D gene (6 bases). CDR3 length: 14 residues. The V end lost 1 base, the J end lost 4 bases, and 11 bases lay between the germline ends. Germline V gene sequence: CDR1 SGHTA, CDR2 FQGTGA. CDR3 nucleotide sequence: TGTGCCAGCAGCTTAAAATCGGCGGGATACGAGCAGTACTTC. It yields the protein CASSLKSAGYEQYF.

The chain recombines TRBV28 with TRBJ2-1, with 7 bases matching TRBD2. The V gene's germline CDR1 is MDHEN and CDR2 SYDVKM. V trimming: 4 bases; J trimming: 6 bases; junction bases outside the gene matches: 12. The CDR3 is 16 residues long. The DNA of the CDR3 is TGTGCCAGCAGTTCAGGCCAGGCGGGAGCCTTCAATGAGCAGTTCTTC. The encoded protein is CASSSGQAGAFNEQFF.

This chain joins TRBV4-1 and TRBJ2-5; 13 nucleotides line up with TRBD2. J lost 7 bases, V lost 8 bases, and 16 bases had no gene match. This CDR3 is 17 amino acids long. Germline V gene data show CDR1 as MGHRA and CDR2 as YSYEKL. Here the CDR3 DNA reads TGCGCCAGCCAGAAGATAGGGACTAGCGGGGCCAGGGGGACCCAGTACTTC. Translation: CASQKIGTSGARGTQYF.

The V call is TRBV29-1, the J call TRBJ2-1; TRBD1 matches at 8 bases. The CDR3 loop spans 13 amino acids. The V gene's germline CDR1 is SQVTM and CDR2 ANQGSEA. V lost 4 bases to trimming and J lost 7 bases; unmatched junction nucleotides: 6. The CDR3 region is CSVGGQAFNEQFF. The CDR3 nucleotides are TGCAGCGTTGGGGGACAGGCCTTTAATGAGCAGTTCTTC.

This clonotype was picked up a small number of times. This chain joins TRBV4-2 and TRBJ2-1; no clear D gene. The V end was cut by 2 bases, the J end by 6 bases, with 5 bases between. This CDR3 spans 12 amino acids. Germline values: CDR1 LGHNA, CDR2 YNFKEQ. The CDR3 bases are TGTGCCAGCAGCCAATCAATCAATGAGCAGTTCTTC. It encodes CASSQSINEQFF.

This clonotype has a handful of counts. The V gene is TRBV20-1, the J gene TRBJ2-5; D gene unclear. The J call may be incorrect, as the DNA end agrees better with TRBJ2-7. CDR3 size: 12 residues. Germline CDR1 reads DFQATT; CDR2 reads SNEGSKA (reference sequence). The CDR3: CSASIGAYEQYF. As DNA, the CDR3 is TGCAGTGCTAGTATAGGAGCCTACGAGCAGTACTTC.

V is TRBV20-1 and J is TRBJ2-2; 11 nucleotides agree with TRBD2. The CDR3 has 14 residues. Germline CDR1 and CDR2: DFQATT and SNEGSKA (reference sequence). Trimming cost V 3 bases and J 8 bases; bases outside gene matches: 5. The CDR3 is CSARTSGTQGELFF. CDR3 DNA sequence: TGCAGTGCTAGGACTAGCGGGACCCAGGGGGAGCTGTTTTTT.